Below are 28 T cell receptor beta chains sequenced from a single sample in a study of shared T cell receptors in the human thymus. Assay used: immunoSEQ multiplex PCR; TCRdb lists only in-frame clones, some missing. The sample holds about 380,000 clones; approximately 95% are singletons and the top ten take around 0.019%. Sequencing input: thymocytes. All receptors derive from a human donor.

V and J are TRBV7-2 and TRBJ1-1; TRBD1 agrees at 8 bases. V was pared by 5 bases and J by 2 bases, with 7 bases of the junction left unmatched. This CDR3 has 15 amino acids. The germline CDR1 and CDR2 sequences are SGHTA and FQGNSA. The CDR3 loop reads CASSAYRGKNTEAFF. The CDR3 coding sequence is TGTGCCAGCAGCGCCTACAGGGGGAAAAACACTGAAGCTTTCTTT. Filled out from reference TRBV7-2 and TRBJ1-1, the complete variable domain reads GAGVSQSPSNKVTEKGKDVELRCDPISGHTALYWYRQSLGQGLEFLIYFQGNSAPDKSGLPSDRFSAERTGGSVSTLTIQRTQQEDSAVYLCASSAYRGKNTEAFFGQGTRLTVV.

This clone has a single count. The chain has TRBV4-2 and TRBJ2-1; 11 bases line up with TRBD2. V shed 3 bases and J 5 bases; nucleotides not matched to a gene: 6. Germline loops: CDR1 LGHNA, CDR2 YNFKEQ. CDR3 size: 16 residues. The chain's CDR3 is CASSQLAGGIDNEQFF. The CDR3 DNA reads as TGTGCCAGCAGCCAGTTAGCGGGAGGGATCGACAATGAGCAGTTCTTC.

V usage is TRBV5-1 and J usage is TRBJ2-7, with a possible D match to TRBD1 (6 bases). V was pared by 0 bases and J by 0 bases, with 13 bases between. Germline CDR1 reads SGHRS; CDR2 reads YFSETQ. This CDR3 spans 16 amino acids. The CDR3: CASSLGGLPPSYEQYF. The CDR3 DNA reads TGCGCCAGCAGCTTGGGGGGGCTACCCCCCTCCTACGAGCAGTACTTC. Using reference TRBV5-1 and TRBJ2-7 for the parts outside the CDR3, the full variable domain is KAGVTQTPRYLIKTRGQQVTLSCSPISGHRSVSWYQQTPGQGLQFLFEYFSETQRNKGNFPGRFSGRQFSNSRSEMNVSTLELGDSALYLCASSLGGLPPSYEQYFGPGTRLTVT.

The chain has TRBV6-1 and TRBJ2-7; the D is unclear. This CDR3 region has 13 residues. Between the trimmed V and J ends, which lost 2 bases and 3 bases, there was a span of 8 bases. Germline V gives CDR1 MNHNS, CDR2 SASEGT. As DNA, the CDR3 is TGTGCCAGCAGTGAACTCCAACGCTACGAGCAGTACTTC. Amino acid sequence: CASSELQRYEQYF.

The CDR3 is CASSLIPGGTDTQYF. The DNA for the CDR3 is TGTGCCAGCAGTTTAATCCCAGGGGGCACAGATACGCAGTATTTT. V is TRBV27 and J is TRBJ2-3; D may be TRBD1 (6 bases). Trimming pared 2 bases from V and 1 base from J, leaving 10 bases between. The CDR3 loop spans 15 amino acids. The germline CDR1 and CDR2 sequences are MNHEY and SMNVEV (reference sequence).

The chain combines TRBV6-4 with TRBJ2-1, with 8 bases matching TRBD2. This CDR3 region has 16 residues. J gave up 0 bases and V 5 bases, and 6 bases lay outside the gene matches. Per germline, CDR1 MRHNA and CDR2 SNTAGT. CDR3 DNA sequence: TGTGCCAGCAGTACGCTAGCGGGTATCTCCTACAATGAGCAGTTCTTC. This sequence encodes CASSTLAGISYNEQFF.

The J gene is TRBJ2-1, the V gene TRBV9; 9 bases are a match to TRBD2. The CDR3 length is 19 residues. CDR1 and CDR2 (germline): SGDLS, YYNGEE. V was clipped by 0 bases and J by 1 base; unmatched bases: 11. CDR3 nucleotides: TGTGCCAGCAGCGTAGACAGTCTAGCGGGAAGAAGTTCCTACAATGAGCAGTTCTTC. Protein: CASSVDSLAGRSSYNEQFF.

This chain uses TRBV5-1 with TRBJ2-3, with TRBD2 matching 8 bases. This CDR3 spans 12 amino acids. Trimming at V came to 4 bases and at J to 6 bases, leaving 1 base not matched to a gene. The germline CDR1 and CDR2 sequences are SGHRS and YFSETQ. CDR3 DNA: TGCGCCAGCAGCCGGGGGGGTGATACGCAGTATTTT. Its protein is CASSRGGDTQYF.

The V call is TRBV14, the J call TRBJ2-7; the D is unclear. CDR1 and CDR2 (germline): SGHDN, FVKESK. The V gene lost 1 base and the J gene lost 0 bases, with 13 bases spanning the gap. The CDR3 loop spans 16 amino acids. CDR3 DNA: TGTGCCAGCAGCCAAGGGTCAACAACGCCCTCCTACGAGCAGTACTTC. Residues: CASSQGSTTPSYEQYF.

The gene calls are TRBV15 and TRBJ2-7, with TRBD1 matching 10 bases. This CDR3 contains 19 residues. Trimming removed 3 bases from V and 2 bases from J; junction bases left unmatched: 16. Germline V CDR1 and CDR2: LNHNV, YYDKDF (reference sequence). The CDR3 DNA sequence: TGTGCCACCAGCAGGTACCCGGGACAGGGGTTTGAAGCTCCCTACGAGCAGTACTTC. As protein: CATSRYPGQGFEAPYEQYF.

This rearrangement joins TRBV6-5 to TRBJ1-1, with D unclear. CDR1 MNHEY and CDR2 SVGAGI come from the germline V gene. The CDR3 is 15 residues long. V was trimmed by 0 bases and J by 2 bases, leaving 10 bases between them. CDR3 region: CASSYSQKTNTEAFF. The CDR3 bases are TGTGCCAGCAGTTACTCCCAGAAAACTAACACTGAAGCTTTCTTT.

The CDR3 sequence is CASSRRGGYNEQFF. Here the CDR3 DNA reads TGTGCCAGCAGCCGCAGGGGAGGTTACAATGAGCAGTTCTTC. This chain joins TRBV28 and TRBJ2-1, with D tentatively TRBD1 or TRBD2 (6 bases each). V lost 6 bases and J lost 4, with 13 bases in between. The length of the CDR3 is 14 residues. Germline V gives CDR1 MDHEN, CDR2 SYDVKM. Full variable domain (outside the CDR3, taken from reference TRBV28 and TRBJ2-1): DVKVTQSSRYLVKRTGEKVFLECVQDMDHENMFWYRQDPGLGLRLIYFSYDVKMKEKGDIPEGYSVSREKKERFSLILESASTNQTSMYLCASSRRGGYNEQFFGPGTRLTVL.

This rearrangement joins TRBV13 to TRBJ2-5; TRBD1 might be the D (7 bases). Germline V gene data show CDR1 as PRHDT and CDR2 as FYEKMQ (reference sequence). The V end lost 5 bases, the J end lost 4 bases, and 17 bases lay between the germline ends. The CDR3 covers 15 residues. The CDR3 nucleotides read TGTGCCAGCAGCGGAGGGGTGCAGGGGGTAGAGACCCAGTACTTC. This codes for CASSGGVQGVETQYF.

This chain connects TRBV14 to TRBJ2-7; 7 bases agree with TRBD1. The CDR3 contains 15 residues. Germline V lookup: CDR1 SGHDN, CDR2 FVKESK. V dropped 2 bases and J dropped 2; count of bases not matched to a gene: 6. CDR3 sequence reads: CASSQSGTEAYEQYF. The CDR3 DNA sequence: TGTGCCAGCAGCCAATCCGGGACAGAGGCCTACGAGCAGTACTTC.

The DNA for the CDR3 is TGTGCCAGCAGCCCACGCTCCAGGGGGATAGTCAAGAACACTGAAGCTTTCTTT. The encoded protein is CASSPRSRGIVKNTEAFF. The chain combines TRBV25-1 with TRBJ1-1; 7 bases align to TRBD1. Germline CDR1 reads MGHDK; CDR2 reads SYGVNS. This CDR3 spans 18 amino acids. Germline trimming cut 6 bases from V and 1 base from J; bases unmatched to any gene: 17.

The chain combines TRBV12-5 with TRBJ2-1; D is unresolved. V lost 7 bases, J lost 8 bases, and 24 bases lay in between. The germline V gene encodes CDR1 LGHNT and CDR2 FRNRAP. The CDR3 runs 16 residues. The CDR3 sequence: CASDVNRPSPEDEQFF. For the CDR3, the DNA is TGTGCTAGTGACGTAAACCGGCCATCACCCGAGGATGAGCAGTTCTTC.

CDR3 protein: CASSFAGSSYEQYF. CDR3 nucleotide sequence: TGTGCCAGCAGTTTCGCCGGAAGCTCCTACGAGCAGTACTTC. This rearrangement joins TRBV27 to TRBJ2-7; D is ambiguous. The CDR3 contains 14 residues. Deletions cut 3 bases from V and 0 bases from J, with 9 bases between. From germline, CDR1 is MNHEY and CDR2 SMNVEV (reference sequence).

The V call is TRBV27, the J call TRBJ2-3; 7 bases are shared with TRBD2. The germline V gene encodes CDR1 MNHEY and CDR2 SMNVEV (reference sequence). CDR3 length: 15 amino acids. V shed 8 bases, J shed 2 bases, and the junction held 10 bases outside the gene matches. The DNA of the CDR3 is TGTGCCAGCCAGCGGGACCTCGACATCACAGATACGCAGTATTTT. Protein product: CASQRDLDITDTQYF.

The gene calls are TRBV6-1 and TRBJ2-1; D is possibly TRBD1 (6 bases). Germline-derived CDR1 and CDR2 are MNHNS and SASEGT. There are 13 residues in the CDR3. V was clipped by 10 bases and J by 4 bases, with 14 bases between them. CDR3 bases: TGTGCCACCCGGGATAGGGGGTACAATGAGCAGTTCTTC. Its protein is CATRDRGYNEQFF.

V gene TRBV28 combines with J gene TRBJ2-7; D unresolved. CDR3 length equals 14 residues. Between the trimmed V and J ends, which lost 4 bases and 4 bases, there was a span of 14 bases. In germline, CDR1 is MDHEN, CDR2 SYDVKM. The CDR3 spells CASSSLFSPYEQYF. The CDR3 region has the DNA TGTGCCAGCAGTTCACTATTTTCACCTTACGAGCAGTACTTC.

This chain links TRBV30 with TRBJ2-7; no reliable D call. This CDR3 has 14 residues. V lost 3 bases, J lost 2 bases, and 14 bases lay in between. Germline V CDR1 and CDR2: GTSNPN, SVGIG (reference sequence). The CDR3 region has the DNA TGTGCCTGGAGATTGGACGGCGGTGCCTACGAGCAGTACTTC. Translated: CAWRLDGGAYEQYF.

The sample holds one count of this clone. The chain employs TRBV6-5 and TRBJ2-5; no firm D call. This CDR3 is built from 14 residues. The germline CDR1 and CDR2 sequences are MNHEY and SVGAGI. The V end was cut by 7 bases, the J end by 1 base, with 13 bases between. The CDR3 loop is CASNTDGSQETQYF. DNA of the CDR3: TGTGCCAGCAACACGGACGGTAGCCAAGAGACCCAGTACTTC.

This clone was observed a handful of times. This chain links TRBV5-1 with TRBJ1-5; D remains ambiguous. CDR3 length equals 16 residues. The V end was cut by 2 bases, the J end by 0 bases, with 12 bases between. CDR1 is SGHRS and CDR2 is YFSETQ in the germline V gene. CDR3 protein: CASSFPPVPSNQPQHF. CDR3 nucleotides: TGCGCCAGCAGCTTCCCGCCGGTTCCTAGCAATCAGCCCCAGCATTTT.

As to this clone: Other DNA sequences in the sample encode the same CDR3. The chain carries TRBV20-1 and TRBJ2-7; D unclear. The length of the CDR3 is 11 residues. The V and J ends lost 1 base and 4 bases respectively, with 5 bases between them. The germline V gene has CDR1 DFQATT and CDR2 SNEGSKA (reference sequence). Here the CDR3 reads CSARGRYEQYF. Here the CDR3 DNA reads TGCAGTGCTAGAGGTCGTTACGAGCAGTACTTC.

The J gene is TRBJ2-2, the V gene TRBV27; no definite D call. V lost 6 bases to trimming and J lost 5 bases, with 4 bases between them. CDR3 length: 11 residues. In germline, CDR1 is MNHEY, CDR2 SMNVEV (reference sequence). For the CDR3, the DNA is TGTGCCAGCAGCAGTACCGGGGAGCTGTTTTTT. Protein product: CASSSTGELFF.

The genes are TRBV19 and TRBJ1-2; D unresolved. V dropped 5 bases and J dropped 6 bases, with 13 bases sitting between them. The CDR3 is 13 amino acids. The germline CDR1 and CDR2 sequences are LNHDA and SQIVND (reference sequence). The CDR3 loop reads CASSATRADGYTF. CDR3 coding DNA: TGTGCCAGTAGTGCCACTCGGGCGGATGGCTACACCTTC.

This chain links TRBV7-8 with TRBJ1-1; 8 positions match TRBD1. The CDR3 runs 14 residues. With V trimmed by 4 bases and J by 1 base, 2 bases remained unmatched. Germline V gene data show CDR1 as SGHVS and CDR2 as FQNEAQ. The CDR3 DNA is TGTGCCAGCAGCTCCGGGACAGGGAACACTGAAGCTTTCTTT. Encoded protein: CASSSGTGNTEAFF.

The rearrangement uses TRBV27 and TRBJ2-7; perhaps TRBD2 as D (6 bases). The CDR3 contains 16 residues. CDR1 MNHEY and CDR2 SMNVEV come from the germline V gene (reference sequence). V lost 8 bases and J 2 bases, leaving 22 bases between the germline ends. Here the CDR3 DNA reads TGTGCCAGCGGGTGGATCCCCGGGACTCCGACCTACGAGCAGTACTTC. Translation: CASGWIPGTPTYEQYF.